The 10 T cell receptor beta chains given below trace back to one sample, sequenced in a study of shared clonotypes between healthy human individuals. TCRdb's copy holds only in-frame clones and misses some; the assay was immunoSEQ multiplex PCR. The data hold 950,000 to 1,200,000 clones, with roughly 80% observed a single time. What was sequenced was memory CD4+ T cells from PBMCs. Subset here: CD45RA-negative fraction. The source is a man aged 18 to 29 in good health. Some clones in this sample may be carry-over from other donors' samples.

CDR3 DNA: TGTGCCAGCACTGTGAGCGGGAGTAGGACAGATACGCAGTATTTT. Translating gives CASTVSGSRTDTQYF. This chain connects TRBV28 to TRBJ2-3; 8 positions match TRBD2. Germline assignment: CDR1 MDHEN and CDR2 SYDVKM. The CDR3 consists of 15 residues. V shed 7 bases and J 3 bases; nucleotides not matched to a gene: 9.

The chain couples TRBV7-2 to TRBJ2-7; 8 positions agree with TRBD2. CDR1 SGHTA and CDR2 FQGNSA come from the germline V gene. Losses at the gene ends were 5 bases for V and 3 bases for J; bases not matched to a gene: 12. The CDR3 extends over 16 amino acids. This chain's CDR3 is CASSHGIGLAGYEQYF. The CDR3 bases are TGTGCCAGCAGCCATGGCATTGGCCTAGCGGGCTACGAGCAGTACTTC.

This clone has a single count. This rearrangement joins TRBV9 to TRBJ1-2, with 7 positions matching TRBD1. Germline CDR1 is SGDLS and CDR2 is YYNGEE. CDR3 length: 13 residues. V shed 5 bases and J 8 bases; nucleotides not matched to a gene: 9. CDR3 protein: CASSRDSLGGYTF. Here the CDR3 DNA reads TGTGCCAGCAGTCGGGACAGCCTGGGCGGCTACACCTTC.

The V and J genes are TRBV6-5 and TRBJ2-7; D is perhaps TRBD1 (6 bases). The CDR3 has 14 residues. Germline assignment: CDR1 MNHEY and CDR2 SVGAGI. The germline V and J ends were trimmed by 2 bases and 1 base, with 9 bases remaining between them. CDR3 loop: CASSYGRGSYEQYF. CDR3 DNA sequence: TGTGCCAGCAGTTACGGCAGGGGATCCTACGAGCAGTACTTC.

V and J are TRBV11-2 and TRBJ2-7, with D tentatively TRBD2 (5 bases). Germline assignment: CDR1 SGHAT and CDR2 FQNNGV. Trimming removed 6 bases from V and 1 base from J, with 13 bases in between. The CDR3 length is 14 residues. The CDR3 coding sequence is TGTGCCAGCAGGGTTGGACTTCTTTCCTACGAGCAGTACTTC. This translates into CASRVGLLSYEQYF.

The chain uses TRBV28 and TRBJ1-2; D call uncertain. Trimming cost V 6 bases and J 8 bases, with 16 bases left between them. Germline CDR1 and CDR2: MDHEN and SYDVKM. The CDR3 spans 13 residues. As DNA, the CDR3 is TGTGCCAGCAGCCACCAGGAGGCCGTCGGCTACACCTTC. Translated, it gives CASSHQEAVGYTF.

This chain uses TRBV11-1 with TRBJ2-3, with D maybe TRBD2 (6 bases). The V gene's germline CDR1 is SGHAT and CDR2 FQDESV (reference sequence). The CDR3 sequence is 13 residues long. Trimming stripped 3 bases from V and 5 bases from J, with 9 bases between. In nucleotides, the CDR3 is TGTGCCAGCAGCTTCCCGGGAGTAGATACGCAGTATTTT. Translation: CASSFPGVDTQYF.

This clone was picked up one time. The V call is TRBV4-3, the J call TRBJ1-2; D is possibly TRBD1 (5 bases). This CDR3 spans 14 amino acids. CDR1 LGHNA and CDR2 YSLEER come from the germline V gene. V dropped 0 bases and J dropped 2 bases, with 7 bases sitting between them. This CDR3 is CASSQDRDNYGYTF. DNA for the CDR3: TGCGCCAGCAGCCAAGATCGGGACAACTATGGCTACACCTTC.

The chain has TRBV21-1 and TRBJ1-1; TRBD1, the table's D call, was not compared with the DNA. TRBV21-1 is termed a pseudogene. The CDR3 has 23 residues. The CDR3 DNA reads TGTGCCAGCAGCAAAGCCGCTCCCGCTCTGAGGGCCCGGGACAGACTCATGAACACTGAAGCTTTCTTT. As protein: CASSKAAPALRARDRLMNTEAFF.

V and J are TRBV27 and TRBJ1-5; D might be TRBD1 (5 bases). The germline gives CDR1 MNHEY, CDR2 SMNVEV (reference sequence). The CDR3 length is 14 residues. V was shortened by 3 bases and J by 3 bases, with 9 bases between the two germline ends. CDR3 sequence: CASSFRQNNQPQHF. In nucleotides, the CDR3 is TGTGCCAGCAGTTTCAGACAGAACAATCAGCCCCAGCATTTT.